Below, one TCR beta chain is given with its context. Its antigen is undetermined. TCRB transcripts that were expressed got sequenced, as all of the isolated RNA had been reverse transcribed. Here immunoSEQ multiplex PCR was the method, and the copy in TCRdb shows in-frame clones only, minus some. The sample has over 650,000 clones, about 14% seen once. The data derive from a study of beta chain features in type 1 diabetes. General observations from the study: Within each of all four CD4+ subsets, Type 1 diabetes patients had TCRB CDR3s that were moderately but significantly shorter.

The CDR3 covers 15 residues. Trimming cost V 1 base and J 2 bases, with 12 bases left between them. Germline V gene data show CDR1 as SQVTM and CDR2 as ANQGSEA. V usage is TRBV29-1 and J usage is TRBJ2-1; D could derive from TRBD1 or TRBD2 (5 bases each). The clonotype comes from a man between 18 and 29 years old with type 1 diabetes. The sequenced material came from naive CD4+ T cells from blood. CDR3 sequence (DNA): TGCAGCGTTGAAGGGGATAGAGGGGCCTACAATGAGCAGTTCTTC. Protein sequence: CSVEGDRGAYNEQFF.